A selection of T cell receptor beta chains follows, all from one sample in a study of vaccination and CD4 T cells after COVID-19. TCRdb reprocessed the PCR reads via MiXCR and lists one record per CDR3 protein. Of some 21,000 distinct CDR3 sequences listed, around 46% are singletons. Their target antigens are unknown. The sequences come from CD4+ T cells from blood, cultured in vitro, collected about 7 months after SARS-CoV-2 vaccination. These receptors all stem from a human donor who had recovered from COVID-19. Each CDR3 is given with its conserved first and last residue. The D gene is left open where the match is weak. The listing skips clone size in some rows; elsewhere it reads once, few, many or a size class.

size: NA; D: TRBD1; V: TRBV4-1; CDR3: CASTKRTGPYEQYF
size: NA; D: NA; V: TRBV27; CDR3: CASSSYNRGAYEQYF
size: few; D: NA; V: TRBV20-1; CDR3: CSASTGPYGYTF
size: few; D: TRBD1; V: TRBV6-5; CDR3: CASSYSPDRGSGYGYTF
size: few; D: TRBD2; V: TRBV15; CDR3: CATSSRSWAGGFSEQFF
size: NA; D: TRBD2; V: TRBV20-1; CDR3: CSATWAGGPHNEQFF
size: NA; D: TRBD1; V: TRBV19; CDR3: CASSLDRPGETQYF
size: once; D: NA; V: TRBV7-2; CDR3: CASSSQGIQNTEAFF
size: once; D: TRBD1; V: TRBV7-3; CDR3: CASSLRQGRSEQFF
size: NA; D: NA; V: TRBV2; CDR3: CASSEMFGLGETQYF
size: few; D: TRBD1; V: TRBV7-9; CDR3: CASSRGTGWGAWETQYF
size: NA; D: TRBD2; V: TRBV6-2/TRBV6-3; CDR3: CASRRTSRYEQYF
size: NA; D: TRBD1; V: TRBV20-1; CDR3: CSARDQNRLGTGAFF
size: NA; D: NA; V: TRBV7-2; CDR3: CASSLNLEYTEAFF
size: NA; D: NA; V: TRBV20-1; CDR3: CSARVQTYEQYF
size: few; D: TRBD2; V: TRBV20-1; CDR3: CSAPLAASQFF
size: NA; D: NA; V: TRBV6-1; CDR3: CASSQYSPLHF
size: NA; D: NA; V: TRBV20-1; CDR3: CSAQSRTISYNEQFF
size: NA; D: NA; V: TRBV7-2; CDR3: CASSLGVGAGETQYF
size: NA; D: NA; V: TRBV18; CDR3: CASSPRGTWLGYTF
size: few; D: TRBD2; V: TRBV6-1; CDR3: CASSEGGGVKTQYF
size: few; D: NA; V: TRBV25-1; CDR3: CASSDPGGGGETQYF
size: NA; D: NA; V: TRBV20-1; CDR3: CSARTPNYNEQFF
size: NA; D: NA; V: TRBV6-1; CDR3: CASTAPIAREAFF
size: NA; D: NA; V: TRBV6-1; CDR3: CASRGTASTQYF
size: NA; D: NA; V: TRBV7-9; CDR3: CASSFEWSRETQYF
size: medium-sized; D: TRBD2; V: TRBV20-1; CDR3: CSAGLAERYNEQFF
size: NA; D: TRBD2; V: TRBV4-3; CDR3: CASSQEWSSGSWVTQYF
size: NA; D: NA; V: TRBV27; CDR3: CASSATGTHRPQHF
size: NA; D: NA; V: TRBV7-9; CDR3: CASSLVGEVNAFF
size: NA; D: TRBD2; V: TRBV10-3; CDR3: CAIGGSAGDYNEQFF
size: few; D: NA; V: TRBV27; CDR3: CASSKDPRPEQYGTQYF
size: NA; D: NA; V: TRBV4-2; CDR3: CASSQGAGWGAETQYF
size: NA; D: NA; V: TRBV2; CDR3: CASSAKDTQYF
size: medium-sized; D: TRBD2; V: TRBV7-9; CDR3: CASSALGLGEGYQETQYF
size: NA; D: TRBD1; V: TRBV27; CDR3: CASSWGQVTDTQYF
size: NA; D: NA; V: TRBV20-1; CDR3: CSATQLGVLGEQFF
size: NA; D: TRBD2; V: TRBV6-4; CDR3: CASSTLAGAGDTQYF
size: few; D: TRBD2; V: TRBV5-4; CDR3: CASSHQGGLEQFF
size: NA; D: TRBD2; V: TRBV7-2; CDR3: CASSIGGTSGYNEQFF
size: few; D: TRBD1; V: TRBV6-1; CDR3: CASSTSTGEAQHF
size: NA; D: TRBD2; V: TRBV20-1; CDR3: CSAENGGADTQYF
size: few; D: NA; V: TRBV20-1; CDR3: CSTRRGRVDYSNQPQHF
size: NA; D: NA; V: TRBV6-2/TRBV6-3; CDR3: CASSWGYDRTIQETQYF
size: NA; D: TRBD1; V: TRBV5-1; CDR3: CASSLTGQATYSPLHF